This T cell receptor (beta chain) was documented in a study of cytomegalovirus exposure and HLA in healthy donors. As for the study in general: Within the Caucasian-associated ancestry cluster were around 80% of the approximately 400 genotyped donors. Study-level points and caveats: Roughly uniform sequencing depth across donors was assumed, possibly incorrectly.

Germline V gene lookup returns CDR1 SGHVS and CDR2 FNYEAQ. The CDR3 runs to 14 residues. Trimming at V came to 4 bases and at J to 5 bases, leaving 7 bases not matched to a gene. PCR primers comprised 60 Vbeta and 13 Jbeta primers. Study processing details: Unique TCR beta chains totaled roughly 81 million in a later count, with roughly 11 million of them shared. The assay was immunoSEQ multiplex PCR, and TCRdb's table has in-frame clones only and misses some. V and J calls and clone size are those listed in that table; D and trimming were worked out from the DNA. The table includes fewer than 200,000 clones, approximately 85% detected once. Turning to this clone: What it recognizes is unknown.

The sample comprised PBMCs. The chain couples TRBV7-6 to TRBJ2-5; 7 bases match TRBD1. The origin of this receptor is a man aged 25 to 45 in good health and CMV-seropositive. For the CDR3, the DNA is TGTGCCAGCAGCTCTCAGGGGGAAGGGGAGACCCAGTACTTC. It translates to CASSSQGEGETQYF.